The 9 T cell receptor beta chains below all came from one sample that was sequenced in a study of post-analysis software for immune sequencing data. Tagging with unique molecular identifiers was a feature of the TCR beta cDNA libraries. TCRdb reprocessed the PCR reads via MiXCR and lists one record per CDR3 protein. The sample lists roughly 800,000 distinct CDR3 sequences, just over 45% occurring once. For these receptors, no antigen is known. Study-level results: Controls showed lower frequencies than patients for five TRBV segments, and TRBV5-6, TRBV5-1 and TRBV20-1 were among these.

Sequencing input: blood. The receptors originated from a girl aged 5 to 17 with multiple sclerosis.

The chain has TRBV6-5 and TRBJ2-5; a weak D match, TRBD1 (5 bases). The ends were cut back, 0 bases at V and 2 bases at J, with 10 bases in the middle. The CDR3 spans 15 residues. Germline V lookup: CDR1 MNHEY, CDR2 SVGAGI. CDR3: CASSYSIGQQETQYF. CDR3 DNA: TGTGCCAGCAGTTACTCGATCGGACAACAAGAGACCCAGTACTTC.

This chain uses TRBV7-9 with TRBJ2-1; 8 bases line up with TRBD1. The germline gives CDR1 SEHNR, CDR2 FQNEAQ (reference sequence). After removal of 2 bases from V and 9 bases from J, the junction contained 9 bases not matched to a gene. The CDR3 runs 15 residues. The CDR3 sequence: CASSLNRGLVGEQFF. In DNA form, the CDR3 reads TGTGCCAGCAGCTTAAACAGGGGGTTGGTCGGTGAGCAGTTCTTC.

The chain combines TRBV4-3 with TRBJ2-1; 13 nucleotides align to TRBD2. Germline V gene data show CDR1 as LGHNA and CDR2 as YSLEER. J was trimmed by 5 bases and V by 2 bases; bases with no gene match: 3. CDR3 length: 16 amino acids. The CDR3 here is CASSQLGLAGNNEQFF. CDR3 DNA sequence: TGCGCCAGCAGCCAATTGGGACTAGCGGGAAACAATGAGCAGTTCTTC.

Details on this clonotype: Relative to the germline gene, one junction end is altered; a read error may explain this. This chain connects TRBV13 to TRBJ2-1; the D is unclear. From germline, CDR1 is PRHDT and CDR2 FYEKMQ (reference sequence). The CDR3 sequence is 12 residues long. CDR3 in DNA: TGTGCCGGCAGCTTAGAGGCGGATGAGCAGTTCTTC. It codes for CAGSLEADEQFF.

This chain links TRBV4-1 with TRBJ1-4; D remains ambiguous. CDR3 length: 15 amino acids. Germline-derived CDR1 and CDR2 are MGHRA and YSYEKL. V lost 4 bases and J 4 bases, leaving 13 bases between the germline ends. CDR3 DNA: TGCGCCAGCAGCCTAGGACCGGGTGTTAATGAAAAACTGTTTTTT. As protein: CASSLGPGVNEKLFF.

The chain couples TRBV12-3 or TRBV12-4 to TRBJ2-5; no clear D. The V end was cut by 6 bases, the J end by 1 base, with 9 bases between. The CDR3 is made up of 13 amino acids. The CDR3 is CASRRRPQETQYF. As DNA, the CDR3 is TGTGCCAGCAGACGACGTCCCCAAGAGACCCAGTACTTC.

The chain carries TRBV7-9 and TRBJ1-2; TRBD1 aligns across 10 bases. The ends lost 4 bases at V and 8 bases at J; junction bases unmatched: 7. Looked up from germline, CDR1 is SEHNR and CDR2 is FQNEAQ (reference sequence). The CDR3 length is 14 residues. CDR3 in amino acids: CASSSTGTGEGYTF. CDR3 DNA sequence: TGTGCCAGCAGCTCCACTGGGACAGGGGAAGGCTACACCTTC.

This chain links TRBV20-1 with TRBJ2-7, with a weak D call TRBD1 (6 bases). V lost 4 bases and J lost 3, with 16 bases in between. Germline CDR1 is DFQATT and CDR2 is SNEGSKA (reference sequence). This CDR3 region has 14 residues. The CDR3 region is CSATEDRTYYEQYF. CDR3 in DNA: TGCAGTGCTACAGAAGACAGGACCTACTACGAGCAGTACTTC.

The chain carries TRBV9 and TRBJ1-4; D not certain. Germline assignment: CDR1 SGDLS and CDR2 YYNGEE. Trimming left V 0 bases short and J 4 bases short, with 16 bases between. This CDR3 is 17 amino acids long. The CDR3 sequence is CASSVDPTGGLNEKLFF. CDR3 bases: TGTGCCAGCAGCGTAGATCCGACGGGTGGCCTTAATGAAAAACTGTTTTTT.